This T cell receptor (beta chain) was profiled in a study of Ad26.COV2.S vaccination and SARS-CoV-2 variants. Study-wide background: Administration of Ad26.COV2.S was intramuscular, either once or twice 56 days apart. The study's findings and limits: Among vaccine recipients, spike-specific TCR breadth exceeded that of placebo recipients. The analyses of TCR breadth and depth may have understated the size of total T cell responses.

V shed 7 bases, J shed 2 bases, and the junction held 10 bases outside the gene matches. The CDR3 has 15 amino acids. The germline V gene encodes CDR1 LNHDA and CDR2 SQIVND (reference sequence). With regard to this clone: Its target is not known.

Sequenced by immunoSEQ multiplex PCR; TCRdb stores in-frame clones only, minus some. The sample holds 300,000 to 400,000 clones, around 84% seen once. Treatment specified: roughly 18 received Ad26.COV2.S at low or high dose, single or two shots; 5 received placebo; per-sample allocation not given. Sampling took place 63 days after the first vaccine or placebo injection. V is TRBV19 and J is TRBJ1-1; 7 positions agree with TRBD1. The TCR sequence derives from a person aged 18 to 59 who received the Ad26.COV2.S COVID-19 vaccine or a placebo. The sequencing used peripheral blood, collected in a trial of Ad26.COV2.S vaccine versus placebo. This CDR3 is CASIKMAGGNTEAFF. The CDR3 DNA follows: TGTGCCAGTATTAAAATGGCAGGGGGAAACACTGAAGCTTTCTTT.